The next 25 T cell receptor beta chains were all read from a single sample in a study of cytomegalovirus exposure and HLA in healthy donors. Primers for the PCR totalled 60 Vbeta and 13 Jbeta. Method: immunoSEQ multiplex PCR; TCRdb's copy keeps in-frame clones and lacks some. Of 90,000 or so clones detected, under 80% appear once; the ten largest clones hold more than 3.5%. Sequencing input: PBMCs. Source of these receptors: a man in his 60s in good health and CMV-seronegative.

The chain joins TRBV5-1 to TRBJ2-7; 10 bases map to TRBD1. Germline V CDR1 and CDR2: SGHRS, YFSETQ. The CDR3 is made up of 13 amino acids. The ends lost 7 bases at V and 3 bases at J; junction bases unmatched: 4. The CDR3 DNA reads as TGCGCCAGCGTCCGGGACAGGGGCTACGAGCAGTACTTC. Translation gives CASVRDRGYEQYF.

Of note for this clone: Within the sample, other DNA sequences also encode this same CDR3. The gene calls are TRBV4-1 and TRBJ2-7; the match to TRBD1 covers 8 bases. V lost 1 base, J lost 2 bases, and 7 bases stayed unmatched. Germline assignment: CDR1 MGHRA and CDR2 YSYEKL. The CDR3 is 16 amino acids. This CDR3 reads CASSQGPDRVTYEQYF. The DNA for the CDR3 is TGCGCCAGCAGCCAAGGACCGGACAGGGTAACCTACGAGCAGTACTTC.

Only one count was recorded for this clone. The chain joins TRBV5-1 to TRBJ1-3, with no clear D. The V and J ends lost 4 bases and 0 bases respectively, with 11 bases between them. CDR3 length: 15 residues. Germline lookup yields CDR1 SGHRS and CDR2 YFSETQ. CDR3 amino acids: CASSRTENSGNTIYF. Written as DNA, the CDR3 is TGCGCCAGCAGCCGGACTGAAAACTCTGGAAACACCATATATTTT.

The V gene is TRBV4-1, the J gene TRBJ2-7; D possibly corresponds to TRBD1 (6 bases). Trimming removed 0 bases from V and 3 bases from J, with 12 bases in between. Looked up from germline, CDR1 is MGHRA and CDR2 is YSYEKL. This CDR3 region has 15 residues. Written as DNA, the CDR3 is TGCGCCAGCAGCCAAGAAGTCAGGGGAGTCTACGAGCAGTACTTC. Protein product: CASSQEVRGVYEQYF.

This clone has a single count. The V gene is TRBV7-8, the J gene TRBJ1-2; TRBD1 agrees at 7 bases. This CDR3 is built from 14 residues. Germline V lookup: CDR1 SGHVS, CDR2 FQNEAQ. V trimming: 5 bases; J trimming: 2 bases; junction bases outside the gene matches: 5. CDR3 sequence: CASSLTGVNYGYTF. DNA of the CDR3: TGTGCCAGCAGCCTTACAGGGGTAAACTATGGCTACACCTTC.

The genes are TRBV6-6 and TRBJ2-4, with 8 positions matching TRBD1. With 6 bases clipped from V and 4 bases from J, the junction kept 11 bases outside the gene matches. This CDR3 has 16 amino acids. Germline V gene lookup returns CDR1 MNHNY and CDR2 SVGAGI (reference sequence). CDR3 sequence reads: CASSLGERQGKNIQYF. CDR3 DNA: TGTGCCAGCAGCTTGGGGGAAAGACAGGGGAAAAACATTCAGTACTTC.

The chain combines TRBV5-1 with TRBJ1-5; D uncertain. CDR1 is SGHRS, CDR2 YFSETQ, per germline. The CDR3 is 15 residues long. V gave up 1 base and J gave up 2 bases, with 10 bases separating them. CDR3 nucleotide sequence: TGCGCCAGCAGCTTGTCTGATGGAGGCAATCAGCCCCAGCATTTT. It yields the protein CASSLSDGGNQPQHF.

This clone was observed a few times. The chain combines TRBV2 with TRBJ1-1, with D perhaps matching TRBD1 (6 bases). V was trimmed by 8 bases and J by 2 bases, leaving 21 bases between them. Germline loops: CDR1 SNHLY, CDR2 FYNNEI. This CDR3 is built from 16 residues. CDR3 DNA: TGTGCCAGCCACCGAGGGGGGGCAGAGGTCAACACTGAAGCTTTCTTT. It translates to CASHRGGAEVNTEAFF.

The rearrangement joins TRBV11-1 to TRBJ2-2; 10 bases fit TRBD1. J gave up 4 bases and V 5 bases, and 7 bases lay outside the gene matches. This CDR3 spans 16 amino acids. Germline assignment: CDR1 SGHAT and CDR2 FQDESV (reference sequence). CDR3 nucleotides: TGTGCCAGCAGCCTCGGGACAGGGGCGGCCACCGGGGAGCTGTTTTTT. Amino acids: CASSLGTGAATGELFF. Combining the CDR3 with reference TRBV11-1 and TRBJ2-2 gives the whole variable domain EAEVAQSPRYKITEKSQAVAFWCDPISGHATLYWYRQILGQGPELLVQFQDESVVDDSQLPKDRFSAERLKGVDSTLKIQPAELGDSAMYLCASSLGTGAATGELFFGEGSRLTVL.

V usage is TRBV9 and J usage is TRBJ1-1; weak D call: TRBD1 (6 bases). CDR3 length equals 13 residues. V lost 4 bases and J 10 bases, leaving 17 bases between the germline ends. Germline loops: CDR1 SGDLS, CDR2 YYNGEE. CDR3: CASSSSQGSRAFF. DNA for the CDR3: TGTGCCAGCAGCTCCTCTCAGGGGAGTAGAGCTTTCTTT.

Comments on this clone: At one boundary the junction diverges from the germline segment, which might be a read error. This chain uses TRBV19 with TRBJ2-6; D may be TRBD1 (5 bases). The CDR3 contains 11 residues. Germline V gene lookup returns CDR1 LNHDA and CDR2 SQIVND (reference sequence). This CDR3 reads CASRGPGVLTF. CDR3 nucleotides: TGTGCGAGTAGGGGCCCCGGAGTCCTGACTTTC.

The gene calls are TRBV18 and TRBJ2-3; no reliable D call. This CDR3 region has 12 residues. The V gene lost 2 bases and the J gene lost 4 bases, with 4 bases spanning the gap. Germline V lookup: CDR1 KGHSH, CDR2 LQKENI. The CDR3 DNA sequence: TGTGCCAGCTCACCAAGCGCAGATACGCAGTATTTT. It yields the protein CASSPSADTQYF. The full variable domain, completed using reference TRBV18 and TRBJ2-3, is NAGVMQNPRHLVRRRGQEARLRCSPMKGHSHVYWYRQLPEEGLKFMVYLQKENIIDESGMPKERFSAEFPKEGPSILRIQQVVRGDSAAYFCASSPSADTQYFGPGTRLTVL.

This chain uses TRBV19 with TRBJ1-5, with 9 positions matching TRBD1. CDR3 length equals 16 residues. In germline, CDR1 is LNHDA, CDR2 SQIVND (reference sequence). Trimming at V came to 5 bases and at J to 3 bases, leaving 8 bases not matched to a gene. The CDR3 loop is CASSPLTGGANQPQHF. DNA of the CDR3: TGTGCCAGTAGTCCCTTGACAGGGGGTGCCAATCAGCCCCAGCATTTT.

V is TRBV6-5 and J is TRBJ1-6; 7 bases match TRBD1. Germline CDR1 reads MNHEY; CDR2 reads SVGAGI. The CDR3 consists of 14 residues. V shed 5 bases and J 7 bases; nucleotides not matched to a gene: 5. The CDR3 spells CASSITTGNSPLHF. The DNA of the CDR3 is TGTGCCAGCAGTATAACGACAGGGAATTCACCCCTCCACTTT.

The rearrangement joins TRBV19 to TRBJ2-2, with a possible D match to TRBD1 (6 bases). CDR3 length: 19 residues. Germline loops: CDR1 LNHDA, CDR2 SQIVND (reference sequence). Trimming stripped 8 bases from V and 1 base from J, with 26 bases between. The CDR3 loop is CASPKGVAGDSGNTGELFF. The DNA for the CDR3 is TGTGCCAGTCCTAAAGGCGTGGCAGGGGATAGTGGGAACACCGGGGAGCTGTTTTTT.

This clone was detected a few times. The same CDR3 can be traced to other DNA sequences in this sample. V gene TRBV25-1 combines with J gene TRBJ1-1; D not certain. Per germline, CDR1 MGHDK and CDR2 SYGVNS. V dropped 6 bases and J dropped 5 bases, with 13 bases sitting between them. The CDR3 covers 13 residues. The CDR3: CASSGWPGTEAFF. For the CDR3, the DNA is TGTGCCAGCAGCGGGTGGCCGGGGACTGAAGCTTTCTTT.

The genes are TRBV9 and TRBJ2-3; TRBD2 matches at 10 bases. Germline loops: CDR1 SGDLS, CDR2 YYNGEE. This CDR3 spans 17 amino acids. V gave up 0 bases and J gave up 0 bases; unmatched junction bases: 4. CDR3 in amino acids: CASSVVELAGSTDTQYF. CDR3 DNA sequence: TGTGCCAGCAGCGTAGTGGAACTAGCGGGGAGCACAGATACGCAGTATTTT.

The chain links TRBV2 to TRBJ2-5, with 11 bases aligning to TRBD1. The CDR3 has 14 amino acids. Germline lookup yields CDR1 SNHLY and CDR2 FYNNEI. After removal of 5 bases from V and 5 bases from J, the junction contained 4 bases not matched to a gene. The CDR3, as DNA: TGTGCCAGCAGTAGGGACAGGGGGTGGGAGACCCAGTACTTC. This codes for CASSRDRGWETQYF.

V gene TRBV5-8 combines with J gene TRBJ1-5, with 7 bases aligning to TRBD1. The junction had 7 bases not matched to a gene; V was cut back by 4 bases and J by 6 bases. In germline, CDR1 is SGHTS, CDR2 YDEGEE. The CDR3 consists of 14 residues. In DNA form, the CDR3 reads TGTGCCAGCAGCAAGGAGGGGGCAGGTCAGCCCCAGCATTTT. Its translation is CASSKEGAGQPQHF. The entire variable domain, with the rest obtained from reference TRBV5-8 and TRBJ1-5, is as follows: EAGVTQSPTHLIKTRGQQATLRCSPISGHTSVYWYQQALGLGLQFLLWYDEGEERNRGNFPPRFSGRQFPNYSSELNVNALELEDSALYLCASSKEGAGQPQHFGDGTRLSIL.

V gene TRBV6-5 combines with J gene TRBJ1-3, with TRBD1 as a possible D gene (6 bases). CDR3 length equals 13 residues. Germline V gene data show CDR1 as MNHEY and CDR2 as SVGAGI. V lost 5 bases and J lost 5, with 10 bases in between. The CDR3 nucleotides are TGTGCCAGCAGTCCACAGGGACGAAACACCATATATTTT. It translates to CASSPQGRNTIYF.

This clone was observed a handful of times. The rearrangement joins TRBV11-2 to TRBJ2-1, with 9 bases identical to TRBD2. The junction had 10 bases not matched to a gene; V was cut back by 4 bases and J by 0 bases. Germline CDR1 SGHAT, CDR2 FQNNGV. The CDR3 runs 18 residues. CDR3 loop: CASSSPQAGGSSYNEQFF. The CDR3 region has the DNA TGTGCCAGCAGCTCTCCTCAAGCGGGGGGTAGCTCCTACAATGAGCAGTTCTTC. Full variable domain (missing parts from reference TRBV11-2 and TRBJ2-1): EAGVAQSPRYKIIEKRQSVAFWCNPISGHATLYWYQQILGQGPKLLIQFQNNGVVDDSQLPKDRFSAERLKGVDSTLKIQPAKLEDSAVYLCASSSPQAGGSSYNEQFFGPGTRLTVL.

This clone was seen more than once but under ten times. The rearrangement uses TRBV6-4 and TRBJ1-1; 7 nucleotides align to TRBD1. Per the germline V gene, CDR1 is MRHNA and CDR2 is SNTAGT. The V and J ends lost 6 bases and 6 bases, in that order; junction bases with no gene match: 10. The CDR3 loop spans 14 amino acids. The CDR3 spells CASRATSGGAEAFF. In DNA, the CDR3 is TGTGCCAGCAGAGCTACCTCAGGGGGAGCTGAAGCTTTCTTT.

V gene TRBV18 combines with J gene TRBJ2-7; 8 bases line up with TRBD2. Germline V CDR1 and CDR2: KGHSH, LQKENI. CDR3 length: 13 amino acids. The trim removed 3 bases at V and 5 bases at J, leaving 3 bases unmatched. The CDR3 DNA is TGTGCCAGCTCACCTGGACTAGCAGACGAGCAGTACTTC. Its protein product is CASSPGLADEQYF. Full variable domain (outside the CDR3, taken from reference TRBV18 and TRBJ2-7): NAGVMQNPRHLVRRRGQEARLRCSPMKGHSHVYWYRQLPEEGLKFMVYLQKENIIDESGMPKERFSAEFPKEGPSILRIQQVVRGDSAAYFCASSPGLADEQYFGPGTRLTVT.

This chain links TRBV19 with TRBJ1-1; maybe TRBD1 (6 bases). This CDR3 is 14 amino acids long. Deletions cut 5 bases from V and 2 bases from J, with 12 bases between. Germline V gene data show CDR1 as LNHDA and CDR2 as SQIVND (reference sequence). The CDR3 DNA reads TGTGCCAGTAGTCATACAGGGATCAACACTGAAGCTTTCTTT. Amino acids: CASSHTGINTEAFF.

This rearrangement joins TRBV6-6 to TRBJ1-1; TRBD1 might be the D (6 bases). CDR1 and CDR2 from the germline V gene are MNHNY and SVGAGI (reference sequence). V was clipped by 7 bases and J by 1 base, with 16 bases between them. CDR3 length equals 15 residues. In nucleotides, the CDR3 is TGTGCCAGCACACGACAGGAGGTTAAGAACACTGAAGCTTTCTTT. It codes for CASTRQEVKNTEAFF.